This TCR beta chain came from a study of T cells after yellow fever vaccination. The CDR3 contains 13 residues. Trimming took 4 bases from V and 3 from J, leaving 9 bases between them. 5'RACE template switching generated TCR cDNA, adding a universal primer site and UMIs. TCRdb fed the 5' RACE reads into MiXCR, producing one record per CDR3 protein. The sample contains approximately 250,000 distinct CDR3 sequences, about 5% of which appear only once. The study's findings and limits: The secondary response peaked faster, at day 5 versus 15, but was weaker. Among primary-vaccination clones, most reappeared after the booster, at 95% to 96% for CD4 and about 90% for CD8.

This clonotype was detected many times. Its specificity is not known. This rearrangement joins TRBV12-3 or TRBV12-4 to TRBJ1-2; D not resolved. Source: CD4+ T cells sorted from PBMCs, taken on the day of the yellow fever booster vaccination. This receptor was taken from a man younger than 35 who received the YFV17D yellow fever vaccine. CDR3 residues: CASSWGEDYGYTF. The DNA of the CDR3 is TGTGCCAGCAGTTGGGGAGAAGACTATGGCTACACCTTC.